This T cell receptor (beta chain) derives from a study of blood T cell repertoires in COVID-19. The overall study: Acute and convalescent COVID-19 specimens originated in the United States, Italy and Spain. PBMCs, B-cell-depleted T cells, or T cells were the source of the cDNA or gDNA that made up the material.

Germline lookup yields CDR1 MNHEY and CDR2 SVGAGI. The CDR3 loop spans 13 amino acids. The ends were cut back, 8 bases at V and 0 bases at J, with 8 bases in the middle. Per the authors' pipeline: Amplification with reference gene primers provided the estimates of nucleated cell counts. Profiling relied on immunoSEQ multiplex PCR, and the TCRdb table lists in-frame clones only, not all of them. From that table come the V and J calls and clone size; the DNA was used to work out D and trimming. The data show roughly 120,000 clones, 82% seen once. The sample comprised peripheral blood. The chain has TRBV6-5 and TRBJ1-3, with D unresolved. This clonotype originated in a human donor in a cohort sampled during active COVID-19. CDR3 sequence (DNA): TGTGCCAGCCGAGCATCCTCTGGAAACACCATATATTTT. This codes for CASRASSGNTIYF.